This entry describes one TCR beta chain. V lost 4 bases to trimming and J lost 11 bases, with 17 bases between them. CDR1 is KGHSH, CDR2 LQKENI, per germline. The CDR3 contains 13 residues. This sample is part of a study of T cell responses to AZD1222 COVID-19 vaccine. The method was immunoSEQ multiplex PCR; TCRdb's version includes in-frame clones alone and lacks a portion of them. The sample comprises about 110,000 clones, around 94% of which are singletons, and roughly 2% rests with the top ten. This receptor was identified in an adult in good health. This material consisted of peripheral blood, taken on day 0 of AZD1222 vaccination. The rearrangement uses TRBV18 and TRBJ1-1; the D is unclear. CDR3 in amino acids: CASSLTLAEGAFF. CDR3 sequence (DNA): TGTGCCAGCTCACTCACCTTAGCAGAAGGGGCTTTCTTT. The complete variable domain, with remaining parts taken from reference TRBV18 and TRBJ1-1, reads NAGVMQNPRHLVRRRGQEARLRCSPMKGHSHVYWYRQLPEEGLKFMVYLQKENIIDESGMPKERFSAEFPKEGPSILRIQQVVRGDSAAYFCASSLTLAEGAFFGQGTRLTVV.